This TCR beta chain was sequenced for a study of T cell responses to AZD1222 COVID-19 vaccine (dated by TCRdb to the early 2020s). Broadly, across the study: AZD1222 recipients whose second dose came at about 4 weeks and those whose second dose came at about 12 weeks were combined into one group, since spike-specific TCR depth and breadth did not differ between the two schedules. A total of more than 230 trial participants underwent TCR sequencing, of whom 200 to 220 received two doses of AZD1222 and 26 received two doses of the MenACWY control vaccine. Trial participants were enrolled by age into 18-55, 56-69 and 70-plus year subgroups, with roughly 160, 29 and 62 TCR-sequenced participants respectively.

The CDR3 regions of human TCRbeta chains were subjected to immunosequencing. The authors processed their data as follows. Repertoire TCRs were checked for matches against a reference library of SARS-CoV-2-specific TCRs that had been generated using the MIRA antigen-specificity platform. Breadth was defined as the fraction of unique TCRs that were SARS-CoV-2-associated. Depth was defined as the fraction of total T cells that were SARS-CoV-2-associated. Using the MIRA data, each spike-specific TCR was mapped to the spike region that the TCR reacts to and placed in a CD4 or CD8 class. Log10-transformed breadth and depth values were compared by one-way ANOVA with Sidak's multiple comparisons tests. TCRdb obtained this table from immuneACCESS and retained in-frame rearrangements with V and J assigned. These tables miss some clones; where compared with another copy, unresolved V genes account for less than half of the shortfall, and the remainder is unexplained. V and J calls and clone size follow that table, whereas D and trimming were derived from the DNA. The sample yields 100,000 to 150,000 clones; nearly 95% were counted once. The ten largest clones capture about 5% of the sample.

V is reduced by 4 bases and J by 2 bases, leaving a spacing of 13 bases between them. The germline V gene gives CDR1 as SNHLY and CDR2 as FYNNEI. The CDR3 spans 15 residues, from the cysteine through the phenylalanine. The DNA shown is the 45-base CDR3, in frame from base 1. Of note for this clone: Its antigen target is currently unknown. Per-base qualities were not stored, and no clone one base away is much larger.

The meaning of the sample's time point label: baseline before first vaccination. Samples from vaccinated people were obtained from the UK trials COV001 and COV002, which included a single-blind randomized controlled phase 2/3 trial of AZD1222 (ChAdOx1 nCoV-19) in healthy adults. Trial participant PBMC samples were collected at day 0 and day 28 after the second dose for TCRbeta chain sequencing. The paper's findings and limits, for the study overall: The 56-69-year group was small, and its depth increase did not reach significance, likely because of low power. Only five to seven AZD1222 recipients were SARS-CoV-2 seropositive at baseline, limiting conclusions about previously exposed vaccinees. Reportedly, almost half of the unique spike-specific TCRs recognized epitopes lying outside the regions that are mutated in the B.1.351 and B.1.1.7 variants. The vaccine-associated CD4 TCRs covered the entire spike protein, and the dominant responses fell in regions 160-218 and 743-854. After two AZD1222 doses, spike-specific TCR breadth and depth were significantly higher than at day 0 and than in MenACWY recipients. Because no day 14 peak-response samples were available, the repertoires could be characterized only after the peak T cell response. Participants were mostly white British, with more females than males. The authors suggested clonal diversity may have been underestimated.

This receptor was identified in an adult in good health. This sample comprised peripheral blood, obtained on day 0 of AZD1222 vaccination. Recombination connected TRBV2 to TRBJ2-3, with the D gene too uncertain to name. The CDR3 region has the sequence CASSAQVTYTDTQYF. The DNA sequence reads TGTGCCAGCAGTGCTCAGGTTACTTACACAGATACGCAGTATTTT.